A single sample gave rise to the 18 T cell receptor beta chains below, sequenced in a study of shared clonotypes between healthy human individuals. The assay was immunoSEQ multiplex PCR, and TCRdb's table has in-frame clones only and misses some. The sample has approximately 340,000 clones; around 79% are singletons. Source material: memory CD4+ T cells sorted from blood. Described subset: CD45RA-negative fraction. These receptors all come from a man aged 25-45 years in good health.

V usage is TRBV5-6 and J usage is TRBJ1-1; 11 nucleotides match TRBD1. J lost 11 bases, V lost 3 bases, and 9 bases had no gene match. The CDR3 sequence is 14 residues long. Germline V gene sequence: CDR1 SGHDT, CDR2 YYEEEE. The CDR3 region has the DNA TGTGCCAGCAGCTCGACCGGACAGGGGGCGATCGCTTTCTTT. It translates to CASSSTGQGAIAFF.

The rearrangement joins TRBV9 to TRBJ2-5; D not resolved. V lost 0 bases and J lost 3, with 3 bases in between. CDR3 length equals 12 residues. Germline CDR1 reads SGDLS; CDR2 reads YYNGEE. The CDR3 sequence is CASSVVEETQYF. The CDR3 DNA sequence: TGTGCCAGCAGCGTAGTAGAAGAGACCCAGTACTTC.

This clone came up many times. This chain joins TRBV5-1 and TRBJ2-1, with 14 bases identical to TRBD2. Germline CDR1 and CDR2: SGHRS and YFSETQ. Losses at the gene ends were 3 bases for V and 4 bases for J; bases not matched to a gene: 9. The length of the CDR3 is 18 residues. CDR3 in DNA: TGCGCCAGCAGCTGGGCGGGACTAGCGGGAGTCGCGTACAATGAGCAGTTCTTC. Translation: CASSWAGLAGVAYNEQFF.

Details on this clone: The junction departs from germline at one end; a sequencing error may be responsible. V gene TRBV28 combines with J gene TRBJ2-7; a weak D match, TRBD1 (5 bases). Germline values: CDR1 MDHEN, CDR2 SYDVKM. The CDR3 consists of 15 residues. The CDR3 sequence is CASESQGPSSHEQYF. The CDR3, as DNA: TGTGCCAGCGAATCTCAGGGTCCGAGCTCCCACGAGCAGTACTTC.

The genes are TRBV5-1 and TRBJ2-3; D assignment may be TRBD1 or TRBD2 (5 bases each). Germline assignment: CDR1 SGHRS and CDR2 YFSETQ. This CDR3 region has 14 residues. V lost 3 bases and J 2 bases, leaving 10 bases between the germline ends. The DNA for the CDR3 is TGCGCCAGCAGCTCCGGGACGTTCACAGATACGCAGTATTTT. Encoded protein: CASSSGTFTDTQYF.

This clone was observed once. The rearrangement uses TRBV28 and TRBJ2-7, with D maybe TRBD2 (6 bases). V lost 7 bases and J lost 5, with 18 bases in between. This CDR3 spans 14 amino acids. Germline V gene data show CDR1 as MDHEN and CDR2 as SYDVKM. CDR3 bases: TGTGCCAGCACGTTGTCCCGGGGGTTCGACGAGCAGTACTTC. It translates to CASTLSRGFDEQYF.

The V and J genes are TRBV27 and TRBJ2-2, with TRBD1 matching over 7 bases. V shed 5 bases and J 7 bases; nucleotides not matched to a gene: 10. The CDR3 contains 15 residues. The germline V gene encodes CDR1 MNHEY and CDR2 SMNVEV (reference sequence). The CDR3 here is CASSVPGGLNGELFF. DNA for the CDR3: TGTGCCAGCAGTGTCCCAGGGGGATTGAACGGGGAGCTGTTTTTT.

The rearrangement links TRBV5-1 to TRBJ2-2, with 10 positions matching TRBD2. This CDR3 contains 16 residues. Losses at the gene ends were 0 bases for V and 6 bases for J; bases not matched to a gene: 5. Germline loops: CDR1 SGHRS, CDR2 YFSETQ. The CDR3 bases are TGCGCCAGCAGCTTGGTACTAGCGGGAAAGTCCGGGGAGCTGTTTTTT. Protein product: CASSLVLAGKSGELFF.

The V and J genes are TRBV18 and TRBJ2-2; 9 nucleotides agree with TRBD1. Germline V lookup: CDR1 KGHSH, CDR2 LQKENI. With 3 bases clipped from V and 2 bases from J, the junction kept 4 bases outside the gene matches. This CDR3 has 16 amino acids. For the CDR3, the DNA is TGTGCCAGCTCACCCGGGACAGGGCTTAACACCGGGGAGCTGTTTTTT. Its translation: CASSPGTGLNTGELFF.

This clone was recorded only once. The chain links TRBV6-4 to TRBJ2-1; D is unclear. The CDR3 has 13 residues. Germline V gives CDR1 MRHNA, CDR2 SNTAGT. The germline V and J ends were trimmed by 9 bases and 10 bases, with 19 bases remaining between them. CDR3 amino acids: CARPGPEAREQFF. The CDR3 nucleotides are TGTGCCAGACCTGGACCCGAAGCTCGCGAGCAGTTCTTC.

The rearrangement joins TRBV6-1 to TRBJ1-2, with a tentative D call TRBD1 (5 bases). V lost 6 bases and J lost 7, with 15 bases in between. Per germline, CDR1 MNHNS and CDR2 SASEGT. The length of the CDR3 is 13 residues. In DNA form, the CDR3 reads TGTGCCAGCAGCGCCGGTTCGGGGGTTGGCTACACCTTC. The encoded protein is CASSAGSGVGYTF.

The chain recombines TRBV28 with TRBJ2-1, with D unclear. Per the germline V gene, CDR1 is MDHEN and CDR2 is SYDVKM. This CDR3 comprises 13 residues. V was pared by 3 bases and J by 4 bases, with 7 bases between. In nucleotides, the CDR3 is TGTGCCAGCAGTTTGAGTACTTACAATGAGCAGTTCTTC. This translates into CASSLSTYNEQFF. Using reference TRBV28 and TRBJ2-1 for the parts outside the CDR3, the full variable domain is DVKVTQSSRYLVKRTGEKVFLECVQDMDHENMFWYRQDPGLGLRLIYFSYDVKMKEKGDIPEGYSVSREKKERFSLILESASTNQTSMYLCASSLSTYNEQFFGPGTRLTVL.

The rearrangement links TRBV7-2 to TRBJ1-2, with unresolved D. The CDR3 length is 14 residues. Germline loops: CDR1 SGHTA, CDR2 FQGNSA. Trimming took off 0 bases at V and 6 bases at J, with 11 bases between the two ends. In DNA, the CDR3 is TGTGCCAGCAGCTTAGCGGCGTCAGTCCATGGCTACACCTTC. Translation gives CASSLAASVHGYTF. Combining the CDR3 with reference TRBV7-2 and TRBJ1-2 gives the whole variable domain GAGVSQSPSNKVTEKGKDVELRCDPISGHTALYWYRQSLGQGLEFLIYFQGNSAPDKSGLPSDRFSAERTGGSVSTLTIQRTQQEDSAVYLCASSLAASVHGYTFGSGTRLTVV.

The chain recombines TRBV5-8 with TRBJ2-3; TRBD2 matches at 14 bases. Germline V gene lookup returns CDR1 SGHTS and CDR2 YDEGEE. J gave up 8 bases and V 4 bases, and 6 bases lay outside the gene matches. The CDR3 runs to 15 residues. DNA for the CDR3: TGTGCCAGCAGCGATAGACTAGCGGGAGGGCCTACGCAGTATTTT. Amino acid sequence: CASSDRLAGGPTQYF.

The chain uses TRBV28 and TRBJ2-7; D ambiguous. The germline V gene encodes CDR1 MDHEN and CDR2 SYDVKM. This CDR3 has 11 amino acids. Trimming took 8 bases from V and 3 from J, leaving 8 bases between them. CDR3 protein: CASESRYEQYF. The CDR3 DNA reads TGTGCCAGCGAGTCCCGCTACGAGCAGTACTTC.

V is TRBV4-3 and J is TRBJ2-1, with 7 bases identical to TRBD1. CDR1 and CDR2 (germline): LGHNA, YSLEER. V was clipped by 3 bases and J by 5 bases; unmatched bases: 7. The length of the CDR3 is 15 residues. The DNA of the CDR3 is TGCGCCAGCAGCCAGATAGGGACAGTAAACAATGAGCAGTTCTTC. This sequence encodes CASSQIGTVNNEQFF.

The V and J genes are TRBV25-1 and TRBJ2-7, with TRBD1 matching over 7 bases. The junction had 12 bases not matched to a gene; V was cut back by 1 base and J by 6 bases. Germline loops: CDR1 MGHDK, CDR2 SYGVNS. The CDR3 runs to 16 residues. The CDR3 sequence: CASSELGQAARGEQYF. As DNA, the CDR3 is TGTGCCAGCAGTGAATTAGGACAGGCGGCCAGGGGCGAGCAGTACTTC.

The gene calls are TRBV12-5 and TRBJ2-4; no clear D. Germline lookup yields CDR1 LGHNT and CDR2 FRNRAP. V lost 0 bases and J lost 4, with 13 bases in between. The CDR3 runs 16 residues. Written as DNA, the CDR3 is TGTGCTAGTGGTTTGGTACCGCCGTTAGAAAAAAACATTCAGTACTTC. This encodes CASGLVPPLEKNIQYF.